The TCR beta chain described here comes from a study of cytomegalovirus exposure and HLA in healthy donors. Study-level results: In vitro confirmation showed three CMV-associated chains to be CMV antigen specific. Later on, a genetic analysis was performed. It linked a missense variant in DCLRE1C with V- and J-gene trimming of TCR beta.

Per germline, CDR1 MNHEY and CDR2 SMNVEV (reference sequence). The CDR3 has 13 residues. V gave up 3 bases and J gave up 6 bases, with 11 bases separating them. The primer mix had 60 Vbeta and 13 Jbeta primers. Sequencing was performed with immunoSEQ multiplex PCR; in TCRdb, only in-frame clones are kept and a portion is missing. Its listing shows 80,000 to 100,000 clones. Regarding this clone: Its antigen is unidentified.

The receptor was isolated from a woman aged 25 to 39 in good health and CMV-seronegative. Sample: PBMCs. V is TRBV27 and J is TRBJ1-2, with D possibly being TRBD1 (5 bases). CDR3 sequence reads: CASSLGQGNGYTF. For the CDR3, the DNA is TGTGCCAGCAGTTTGGGGCAGGGTAATGGCTACACCTTC.